Below are 20 T cell receptor beta chains sequenced from a single sample in a study of T cell responses to AZD1222 COVID-19 vaccine. Sequenced by immunoSEQ multiplex PCR; TCRdb stores in-frame clones only, minus some. The repertoire has about 110,000 clones, over 80% of them found once; the top ten carry less than 8.5%. Here the sequenced sample was peripheral blood, taken on day 0 of AZD1222 vaccination. The receptor source for this set is an adult in good health.

The chain recombines TRBV3-1 (or the pseudogene TRBV3-2) with TRBJ1-6; no firm D call. Germline assignment: CDR1 LGHDT and CDR2 YNNKEL (reference sequence). The CDR3 is 15 residues long. V dropped 3 bases and J dropped 9 bases, with 15 bases sitting between them. The CDR3, as DNA: TGTGCCAGCAGCCACGAGTTTGGGCTGGGTTCACCCCTCCACTTT. It codes for CASSHEFGLGSPLHF.

The rearrangement uses TRBV6-5 and TRBJ1-4; 9 bases are shared with TRBD1. Germline CDR1 reads MNHEY; CDR2 reads SVGAGI. The length of the CDR3 is 14 residues. J was trimmed by 7 bases and V by 6 bases; bases with no gene match: 6. CDR3 bases: TGTGCCAGCAGACCCGACAGGGGGAGTGAAAAACTGTTTTTT. It codes for CASRPDRGSEKLFF.

The chain is built from TRBV3-1 (or the pseudogene TRBV3-2) and TRBJ1-5; D gene uncertain. Per germline, CDR1 LGHDT and CDR2 YNNKEL (reference sequence). V was shortened by 0 bases and J by 7 bases, with 7 bases between the two germline ends. This CDR3 comprises 13 residues. As DNA, the CDR3 is TGTGCCAGCAGCCAAGATGGGCGGCAGCCCCAGCATTTT. Its protein product is CASSQDGRQPQHF.

V gene TRBV6-5 combines with J gene TRBJ1-1; possibly TRBD1 for D (6 bases). This CDR3 is 15 amino acids long. The ends were cut back, 0 bases at V and 1 base at J, with 9 bases in the middle. Germline CDR1 and CDR2: MNHEY and SVGAGI. The CDR3 region is CASSYSLGQNTEAFF. CDR3 coding DNA: TGTGCCAGCAGTTACTCCTTGGGACAGAACACTGAAGCTTTCTTT.

This sequence joins TRBV4-2 and TRBJ2-1; tentatively, D is TRBD1 or TRBD2 (5 bases each). Germline lookup yields CDR1 LGHNA and CDR2 YNFKEQ. The length of the CDR3 is 16 residues. The V gene lost 1 base and the J gene lost 6 bases, with 16 bases spanning the gap. The CDR3 protein is CASSQVWDARGNEQFF. The CDR3 bases are TGTGCCAGCAGCCAAGTCTGGGACGCCCGGGGCAATGAGCAGTTCTTC.

The gene calls are TRBV9 and TRBJ2-5; D is possibly TRBD1 or TRBD2 (6 bases each). This CDR3 comprises 17 residues. V was cut by 2 bases and J by 4 bases, with 21 bases left in between. The germline gives CDR1 SGDLS, CDR2 YYNGEE. Here the CDR3 reads CASSVESRGVGRETQYF. Here the CDR3 DNA reads TGTGCCAGCAGCGTCGAGTCTAGGGGGGTCGGTCGAGAGACCCAGTACTTC.

This clone occurred once. The rearrangement links TRBV18 to TRBJ2-3, with 7 bases matching TRBD1. Germline loops: CDR1 KGHSH, CDR2 LQKENI. The CDR3 is 15 amino acids. V shed 4 bases, J shed 0 bases, and the junction held 4 bases outside the gene matches. The CDR3 is CASSLTGDSTDTQYF. The CDR3 region has the DNA TGTGCCAGCTCACTTACAGGGGATAGCACAGATACGCAGTATTTT.

This chain connects TRBV13 to TRBJ2-5, with D tentatively TRBD1 (6 bases). V was clipped by 2 bases and J by 5 bases, with 15 bases between them. The CDR3 has 15 residues. CDR1 is PRHDT and CDR2 is FYEKMQ in the germline V gene (reference sequence). The DNA of the CDR3 is TGTGCCAGCAGCTTACGACTTAGCCAGGGGGAGACCCAGTACTTC. Protein product: CASSLRLSQGETQYF.

This sequence joins TRBV9 and TRBJ1-2, with D perhaps matching TRBD1 (5 bases). V lost 4 bases, J lost 7 bases, and 17 bases lay in between. Germline V lookup: CDR1 SGDLS, CDR2 YYNGEE. This CDR3 spans 14 amino acids. CDR3 residues: CASSPTSGGSGYTF. The CDR3 coding sequence is TGTGCCAGCAGCCCTACTTCTGGGGGTTCTGGCTACACCTTC.

In this sample, this clone turned up a few times. The V call is TRBV7-9, the J call TRBJ2-1; 8 nucleotides line up with TRBD1. Looked up from germline, CDR1 is SEHNR and CDR2 is FQNEAQ (reference sequence). The length of the CDR3 is 16 residues. J gave up 0 bases and V 1 base, and 2 bases lay outside the gene matches. CDR3 amino acids: CASSLGTGFSYNEQFF. The CDR3 region has the DNA TGTGCCAGCAGCTTAGGGACAGGGTTCTCCTACAATGAGCAGTTCTTC.

Here the CDR3 DNA reads TGTGCCAGCAGCTTAAACGCAGGAGGGGTTACTAACTATGGCTACACCTTC. Amino acid sequence: CASSLNAGGVTNYGYTF. The chain links TRBV7-6 to TRBJ1-2; TRBD1 might be the D (5 bases). Trimming took off 2 bases at V and 0 bases at J, with 16 bases between the two ends. Germline-derived CDR1 and CDR2 are SGHVS and FNYEAQ. CDR3 length equals 17 residues. The whole variable domain, remainder taken from reference TRBV7-6 and TRBJ1-2, is GAGVSQSPRYKVTKRGQDVALRCDPISGHVSLYWYRQALGQGPEFLTYFNYEAQQDKSGLPNDRFSAERPEGSISTLTIQRTEQRDSAMYRCASSLNAGGVTNYGYTFGSGTRLTVV.

V usage is TRBV3-1 (or the pseudogene TRBV3-2) and J usage is TRBJ2-1; TRBD2 matches at 10 bases. CDR3 length: 16 residues. V was pared by 1 base and J by 8 bases, with 8 bases of the junction left unmatched. CDR1 is LGHDT, CDR2 YNNKEL, per germline (reference sequence). CDR3 sequence (DNA): TGTGCCAGCAGCCAAGTAGGTAGCGGGGGGTGGGATGAGCAGTTCTTC. Encoded protein: CASSQVGSGGWDEQFF.

This clone was recorded once. The rearrangement links TRBV2 to TRBJ2-2, with D perhaps given as TRBD1 or TRBD2 (5 bases each). Trimming removed 2 bases at V and 8 bases at J, with 9 bases between. Per the germline V gene, CDR1 is SNHLY and CDR2 is FYNNEI. CDR3 length: 13 residues. The chain's CDR3 is CASSEIGGGELFF. CDR3 sequence (DNA): TGTGCCAGCAGTGAAATTGGGGGTGGGGAGCTGTTTTTT.

This chain joins TRBV10-3 and TRBJ1-1; tentatively, D is TRBD1 (5 bases). The CDR3 has 13 amino acids. Germline V CDR1 and CDR2: ENHRY, SYGVKD. V lost 10 bases, J lost 3 bases, and 15 bases lay in between. The CDR3 is CATRRDGDTEAFF. The CDR3 bases are TGTGCCACCAGGCGGGACGGAGACACTGAAGCTTTCTTT.

A single count supports this clone. The chain is built from TRBV18 and TRBJ1-2; no clear D. This CDR3 region has 13 residues. The germline V gene encodes CDR1 KGHSH and CDR2 LQKENI. Trimming stripped 3 bases from V and 1 base from J, with 6 bases between. CDR3 coding DNA: TGTGCCAGCTCACCTGGGGATAACTATGGCTACACCTTC. Translating gives CASSPGDNYGYTF.

V is TRBV24-1 and J is TRBJ2-1; the D is unclear. Germline V gives CDR1 KGHDR, CDR2 SFDVKD. The V end lost 1 base, the J end lost 4 bases, and 4 bases lay between the germline ends. This CDR3 has 13 residues. The CDR3 coding sequence is TGTGCCACCAGTGATTTCATGTACAATGAGCAGTTCTTC. As protein: CATSDFMYNEQFF.

The chain links TRBV7-3 to TRBJ1-1, with a tentative D call TRBD1 (6 bases). The V end was cut by 5 bases, the J end by 3 bases, with 16 bases between. Germline V gives CDR1 SGHTA, CDR2 FQGTGA. The CDR3 length is 15 residues. The CDR3 region has the DNA TGTGCCAGCAGCCTAGAACACAGGGCTCACACTGAAGCTTTCTTT. It encodes CASSLEHRAHTEAFF.

The rearrangement links TRBV20-1 to TRBJ1-5, with a possible D match to TRBD1 (6 bases). The V and J ends lost 6 bases and 4 bases respectively, with 13 bases between them. CDR1 DFQATT and CDR2 SNEGSKA come from the germline V gene (reference sequence). CDR3 size: 13 residues. CDR3 residues: CSASWGTNQPQHF. DNA of the CDR3: TGCAGTGCCAGTTGGGGGACAAATCAGCCCCAGCATTTT.

The gene calls are TRBV19 and TRBJ1-1, with D tentatively TRBD1 (5 bases). This CDR3 has 12 residues. Germline V lookup: CDR1 LNHDA, CDR2 SQIVND (reference sequence). The germline V and J ends were trimmed by 5 bases and 8 bases, with 12 bases remaining between them. The CDR3 reads CASSFRQQEAFF. The CDR3 DNA follows: TGTGCCAGTAGTTTTCGACAGCAAGAAGCTTTCTTT.

The chain has TRBV2 and TRBJ1-1; TRBD1 agrees at 7 bases. Trimming at V came to 3 bases and at J to 9 bases, leaving 13 bases not matched to a gene. Per the germline V gene, CDR1 is SNHLY and CDR2 is FYNNEI. This CDR3 region has 15 residues. The DNA of the CDR3 is TGTGCCAGCAGTGAGGCTAACGACAGGGTTGGAAAAGCTTTCTTT. Translation: CASSEANDRVGKAFF.